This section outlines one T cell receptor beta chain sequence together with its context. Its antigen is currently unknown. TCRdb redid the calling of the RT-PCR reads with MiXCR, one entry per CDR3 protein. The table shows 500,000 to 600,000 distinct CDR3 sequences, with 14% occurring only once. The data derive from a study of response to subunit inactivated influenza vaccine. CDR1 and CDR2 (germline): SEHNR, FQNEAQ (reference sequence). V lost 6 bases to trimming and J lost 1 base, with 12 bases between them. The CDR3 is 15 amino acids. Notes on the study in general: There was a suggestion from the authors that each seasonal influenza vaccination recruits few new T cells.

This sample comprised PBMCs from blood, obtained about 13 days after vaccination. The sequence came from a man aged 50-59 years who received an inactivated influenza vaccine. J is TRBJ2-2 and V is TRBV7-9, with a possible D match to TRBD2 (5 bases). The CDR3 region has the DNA TGTGCCAGCAGGAGGGCAGGAGAGAACACCGGGGAGCTGTTTTTT. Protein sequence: CASRRAGENTGELFF.